Shown below are 20 T cell receptor beta chains from a single sample sequenced in a study of T cells in Graves' hyperthyroidism and ophthalmopathy. RNA transcripts gave rise to amplified TCR beta CDR3 regions. The HTBI primer set drove a first-round RT-PCR of the TCR CDR3. TCRdb reprocessed the multiplex PCR reads with MiXCR, giving one entry per CDR3 protein. The sample has approximately 480,000 distinct CDR3 sequences, around 20% seen once. The sequenced sample was blood. The receptor source for this set is a man younger than 30 with Graves' hyperthyroidism.

There are a few counts of this clonotype. The chain is built from TRBV27 and TRBJ2-5; D is perhaps TRBD2 (5 bases). This CDR3 has 18 amino acids. The ends were cut back, 6 bases at V and 1 base at J, with 24 bases in the middle. From germline, CDR1 is MNHEY and CDR2 SMNVEV (reference sequence). The CDR3 is CASSPFKTLDSLQETQYF. In DNA, the CDR3 is TGTGCCAGCAGCCCCTTTAAGACTTTGGACTCACTCCAAGAGACCCAGTACTTC.

About this clonotype itself: Possible read error: a much larger clone is one base away. V and J are TRBV7-9 and TRBJ1-1; TRBD1 matches 7 bases. Germline CDR1 reads SEHNR; CDR2 reads FQNEAQ (reference sequence). This CDR3 is 14 amino acids long. CDR3: CASRGTARTFGACF. CDR3 sequence (DNA): TGTGCCAGCAGGGGGACAGCACGGACCTTCGGGGCTTGCTTT.

This clonotype was found many times. This sequence joins TRBV28 and TRBJ1-5; no definite D call. This CDR3 has 12 amino acids. V was cut by 3 bases and J by 7 bases, with 7 bases left in between. Germline loops: CDR1 MDHEN, CDR2 SYDVKM. The CDR3: CASSFTDQPQHF. The CDR3 DNA is TGTGCCAGCAGTTTCACCGACCAGCCCCAGCATTTT.

The rearrangement links TRBV20-1 to TRBJ2-7, with TRBD2 matching 9 bases. Trimming took 1 base from V and 3 from J; bases not matched to a gene: 4. The V gene's germline CDR1 is DFQATT and CDR2 SNEGSKA (reference sequence). The CDR3 covers 14 residues. The CDR3 nucleotides read TGCAGTGCTAGAGGAGCGGGAGGAAACTACGAGCAGTACTTC. It is translated as CSARGAGGNYEQYF.

This clonotype has a count of ten or more. The CDR3 DNA follows: TGTGCCAGCAGGATATTACAGGGGGACACTGAAGCTTTCTTT. It translates to CASRILQGDTEAFF. The chain recombines TRBV28 with TRBJ1-1; TRBD1 matches 8 bases. The V and J ends lost 6 bases and 3 bases, in that order; junction bases with no gene match: 6. CDR1 is MDHEN, CDR2 SYDVKM, per germline. The CDR3 has 14 residues.

This clonotype was recorded many times. This chain joins TRBV12-3 or TRBV12-4 and TRBJ1-5, with TRBD1 matching over 8 bases. The CDR3 spans 13 residues. J was trimmed by 6 bases and V by 4 bases; bases with no gene match: 2. The CDR3 DNA reads as TGTGCCAGCAGTTCAGGGGGCGTTCAGCCCCAGCATTTT. Amino acid sequence: CASSSGGVQPQHF.

The rearrangement links TRBV4-1 to TRBJ2-5, with 8 bases matching TRBD1. Trimming cost V 4 bases and J 2 bases; bases outside gene matches: 9. CDR1 and CDR2 (germline): MGHRA, YSYEKL. The CDR3 totals 16 residues. CDR3 nucleotides: TGCGCCAGCAGCCGCGAAGGGACAGGAGGACAAGAGACCCAGTACTTC. It specifies CASSREGTGGQETQYF.

This clonotype has a count of ten or more. This chain links TRBV28 with TRBJ2-7; 7 bases map to TRBD1. CDR1 and CDR2 (germline): MDHEN, SYDVKM. V shed 6 bases and J 2 bases; nucleotides not matched to a gene: 10. This CDR3 is built from 15 residues. CDR3 region: CASSAQTGIAYEQYF. Written as DNA, the CDR3 is TGTGCCAGCAGCGCCCAGACAGGGATCGCCTACGAGCAGTACTTC.

Many counts were recorded for this clonotype. The gene calls are TRBV6-1 and TRBJ1-5; D is possibly TRBD1 (5 bases). Germline V gives CDR1 MNHNS, CDR2 SASEGT. CDR3 length: 16 amino acids. Trimming cost V 5 bases and J 4 bases, with 18 bases left between them. The CDR3 sequence is CASSPPPQGGNQPQHF. In DNA form, the CDR3 reads TGTGCCAGCAGTCCCCCCCCCCAGGGAGGTAATCAGCCCCAGCATTTT.

V and J are TRBV6-2 or TRBV6-3 and TRBJ2-5, with 10 bases fitting TRBD1. This CDR3 comprises 16 residues. Germline V gene sequence: CDR1 MNHEY, CDR2 SVGEGT. Unmatched junction bases numbered 11, after V lost 5 bases and J lost 5 bases. CDR3 sequence reads: CASSTRDRGVWETQYF. The CDR3 DNA reads as TGTGCCAGCAGTACACGGGACAGGGGCGTATGGGAGACCCAGTACTTC.

This clonotype was seen repeatedly, ten times or more. This chain uses TRBV20-1 with TRBJ1-1; TRBD1 matches 9 bases. Per germline, CDR1 DFQATT and CDR2 SNEGSKA (reference sequence). The CDR3 runs 13 residues. V shed 6 bases, J shed 2 bases, and the junction held 4 bases outside the gene matches. This chain's CDR3 is CSAHTGGNTEAFF. The CDR3, as DNA: TGCAGTGCACATACAGGGGGCAACACTGAAGCTTTCTTT.

There are many counts of this clonotype. The chain employs TRBV29-1 and TRBJ1-2, with TRBD1 as a possible D gene (6 bases). The germline V gene has CDR1 SQVTM and CDR2 ANQGSEA. V lost 6 bases, J lost 2 bases, and 10 bases lay in between. This CDR3 contains 12 residues. CDR3 protein: CSVGTGNYGYTF. The CDR3 coding sequence is TGCAGCGTGGGAACAGGGAACTATGGCTACACCTTC.

The chain uses TRBV9 and TRBJ2-2, with a tentative D call TRBD1 (6 bases). CDR1 SGDLS and CDR2 YYNGEE come from the germline V gene. Between the trimmed V and J ends, which lost 0 bases and 6 bases, there was a span of 12 bases. This CDR3 contains 15 residues. This chain's CDR3 is CASSVGGLAAGELFF. The CDR3 nucleotides are TGTGCCAGCAGCGTAGGGGGGCTGGCGGCCGGGGAGCTGTTTTTT.

The table lists this clonotype with a few counts. This may arise from a read error, as a much more abundant clone is one base away. CDR3 sequence (DNA): TGTGCCAGCGGTGGACAGGGAAGACAGCCCCAGCATTTT. It translates to CASGGQGRQPQHF. This chain connects TRBV6-1 to TRBJ1-5, with TRBD1 identical over 8 bases. The CDR3 has 13 amino acids. Germline V gene sequence: CDR1 MNHNS, CDR2 SASEGT. V shed 8 bases, J shed 7 bases, and the junction held 7 bases outside the gene matches.

Many counts were recorded for this clonotype. This chain connects TRBV28 to TRBJ2-6, with D possibly TRBD2 on 5 matching bases. Germline V gene sequence: CDR1 MDHEN, CDR2 SYDVKM. The CDR3 extends over 18 amino acids. With 4 bases removed from V and 3 bases from J, the gap between germline ends came to 19 bases. CDR3 region: CASSSPMKTGVGANVLTF. The CDR3 nucleotides are TGTGCCAGCAGTTCGCCCATGAAAACCGGGGTTGGGGCCAACGTCCTGACTTTC.

The CDR3 DNA reads as TGCAGCGTTGCGGTGCAGGGGGGCGAGCAGTACTTC. Translation gives CSVAVQGGEQYF. The J gene is TRBJ2-7, the V gene TRBV29-1; a weak D match, TRBD1 (7 bases). Germline V gene lookup returns CDR1 SQVTM and CDR2 ANQGSEA. The CDR3 spans 12 residues. V was clipped by 4 bases and J by 6 bases, with 13 bases between them.

The genes are TRBV12-3 or TRBV12-4 and TRBJ1-2; D remains unclear. This CDR3 spans 13 amino acids. The V end lost 2 bases, the J end lost 4 bases, and 8 bases lay between the germline ends. For the CDR3, the DNA is TGTGCCAGCAGTTTACTGTCCTTCTATGGCTACACCTTC. Its translation: CASSLLSFYGYTF.

J is TRBJ2-7 and V is TRBV28, with 11 bases aligning to TRBD1. This CDR3 comprises 12 residues. Germline values: CDR1 MDHEN, CDR2 SYDVKM. CDR3 region: CATSGTGGEQYF. DNA of the CDR3: TGTGCAACCAGTGGGACAGGGGGCGAGCAGTACTTC.

This clonotype was observed at least ten times. The chain employs TRBV19 and TRBJ1-1, with 7 positions matching TRBD1. V trimming: 1 base; J trimming: 3 bases; junction bases outside the gene matches: 5. Germline assignment: CDR1 LNHDA and CDR2 SQIVND (reference sequence). This CDR3 is built from 15 residues. CDR3 residues: CASSIVDRTDTEAFF. CDR3 bases: TGTGCCAGTAGTATAGTGGACAGGACCGACACTGAAGCTTTCTTT.

In this sample, this clonotype turned up many times. The chain recombines TRBV28 with TRBJ2-7; D may match TRBD1 or TRBD2 (5 bases each). V was pared by 4 bases and J by 2 bases, with 9 bases between. This CDR3 has 13 residues. From germline, CDR1 is MDHEN and CDR2 SYDVKM. CDR3 nucleotide sequence: TGTGCCAGCAGTTGGGGGTTCGCCTACGAGCAGTACTTC. It codes for CASSWGFAYEQYF. Drawing the rest from reference TRBV28 and TRBJ2-7, the complete variable domain is DVKVTQSSRYLVKRTGEKVFLECVQDMDHENMFWYRQDPGLGLRLIYFSYDVKMKEKGDIPEGYSVSREKKERFSLILESASTNQTSMYLCASSWGFAYEQYFGPGTRLTVT.